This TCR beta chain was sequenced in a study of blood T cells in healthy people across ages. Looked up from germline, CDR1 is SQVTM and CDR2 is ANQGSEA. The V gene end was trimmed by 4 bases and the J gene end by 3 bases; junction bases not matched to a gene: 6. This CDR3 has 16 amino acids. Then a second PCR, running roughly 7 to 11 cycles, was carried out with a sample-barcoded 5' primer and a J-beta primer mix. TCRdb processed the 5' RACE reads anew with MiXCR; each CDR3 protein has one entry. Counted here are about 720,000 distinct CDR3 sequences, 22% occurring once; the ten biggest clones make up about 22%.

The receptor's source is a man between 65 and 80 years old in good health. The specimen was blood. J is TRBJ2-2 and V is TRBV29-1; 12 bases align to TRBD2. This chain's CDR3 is CSVGLAGGPYTGELFF. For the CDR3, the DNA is TGCAGCGTTGGCCTAGCGGGAGGGCCGTACACCGGGGAGCTGTTTTTT.